Shown below are 27 T cell receptor beta chains from a single sample sequenced in a study of glioma-infiltrating T cells. The iRepertoire nested amplicon-rescue multiplex PCR amplified TCR alpha and beta CDR3s from RNA. TCRdb used MiXCR to reprocess the multiplex PCR reads, holding one entry per CDR3 protein. The sample yields about 380,000 distinct CDR3 sequences, 41% seen once. The sample comprised glioma tissue, nonneoplastic brain tissue, or PBMCs (not recorded which). These receptors all stem from a human donor with low-grade glioma or glioblastoma, undergoing nonglioma brain surgery, or in good health (not recorded which).

V gene TRBV7-9 combines with J gene TRBJ1-3; no definite D call. Trimming took off 4 bases at V and 0 bases at J, with 13 bases between the two ends. Germline V lookup: CDR1 SEHNR, CDR2 FQNEAQ (reference sequence). This CDR3 contains 16 residues. CDR3 in DNA: TGTGCCAGCAGCTCCAGCGGCGGAGTCTCTGGAAACACCATATATTTT. Protein sequence: CASSSSGGVSGNTIYF.

Concerning this clonotype itself: Here the CDR3 omits its conserved ending phenylalanine or tryptophan, so a read error is the likely source. The chain links TRBV19 to TRBJ2-1; 7 nucleotides match TRBD2. The junction had 7 bases not matched to a gene; V was cut back by 3 bases and J by 5 bases. The CDR3 totals 15 residues. Germline V lookup: CDR1 LNHDA, CDR2 SQIVND (reference sequence). The CDR3 DNA follows: TGTGCCAGTAGTATGGTAGGGGAGGGCCACAATGAGCAGTTCCTC. Translating gives CASSMVGEGHNEQFL.

The genes are TRBV19 and TRBJ2-3; D possibly uses TRBD1 or TRBD2 (5 bases each). The V gene lost 6 bases and the J gene lost 1 base, with 14 bases spanning the gap. Germline CDR1 and CDR2: LNHDA and SQIVND (reference sequence). This CDR3 has 15 residues. This CDR3 is CASRADNSRTDTQYF. CDR3 coding DNA: TGTGCCAGTAGAGCGGACAACTCCCGCACAGATACGCAGTATTTT.

The sample holds a few counts of this clonotype. V gene TRBV28 combines with J gene TRBJ2-7; 8 nucleotides match TRBD1. The CDR3 extends over 14 amino acids. CDR1 is MDHEN, CDR2 SYDVKM, per germline. V shed 0 bases, J shed 5 bases, and the junction held 3 bases outside the gene matches. The CDR3 sequence: CASSLWTGAHEQYF. CDR3 sequence (DNA): TGTGCCAGCAGTTTATGGACAGGGGCCCACGAGCAGTACTTC.

This clonotype was picked up a small number of times. The V call is TRBV28, the J call TRBJ2-2, with 8 nucleotides matching TRBD1. Germline V gene sequence: CDR1 MDHEN, CDR2 SYDVKM. Trimming at V came to 9 bases and at J to 1 base, leaving 10 bases not matched to a gene. The CDR3 has 16 amino acids. The CDR3 spells CARPDTGQVNTGELFF. In nucleotides, the CDR3 is TGTGCCAGACCTGACACGGGACAGGTGAACACCGGGGAGCTGTTTTTT.

This chain connects TRBV20-1 to TRBJ2-3, with TRBD2 identical over 11 bases. This CDR3 spans 16 amino acids. After removal of 1 base from V and 2 bases from J, the junction contained 5 bases not matched to a gene. Germline values: CDR1 DFQATT, CDR2 SNEGSKA (reference sequence). The chain's CDR3 is CSARGTSGQNTDTQYF. The CDR3 nucleotides are TGCAGTGCTAGAGGGACTAGCGGGCAGAACACAGATACGCAGTATTTT.

This clonotype has only a few counts. The chain employs TRBV29-1 and TRBJ2-1, with D unclear. Per germline, CDR1 SQVTM and CDR2 ANQGSEA. V lost 8 bases to trimming and J lost 2 bases, with 10 bases between them. The CDR3 extends over 12 amino acids. The CDR3 loop is CSYEWPYNEQFF. CDR3 DNA sequence: TGCAGCTATGAATGGCCCTACAATGAGCAGTTCTTC.

V usage is TRBV19 and J usage is TRBJ2-2; 14 bases fit TRBD2. V shed 4 bases, J shed 3 bases, and the junction held 10 bases outside the gene matches. Germline CDR1 reads LNHDA; CDR2 reads SQIVND (reference sequence). The CDR3 loop spans 19 amino acids. The CDR3 sequence is CASSKTGTSGSVYTGELFF. The CDR3 region has the DNA TGTGCCAGTAGTAAAACCGGGACTAGCGGGAGCGTATACACCGGGGAGCTGTTTTTT.

This CDR3 reads CASSQVASGGYEQYF. CDR3 nucleotides: TGCGCCAGCAGCCAAGTGGCTAGCGGGGGTTACGAGCAGTACTTC. This sequence joins TRBV4-3 and TRBJ2-7; 10 positions agree with TRBD2. The germline V gene encodes CDR1 LGHNA and CDR2 YSLEER. This CDR3 region has 15 residues. V lost 1 base to trimming and J lost 4 bases; unmatched junction nucleotides: 4.

This clonotype has just a few counts. The chain links TRBV27 to TRBJ2-1, with 12 nucleotides matching TRBD2. Germline CDR1 MNHEY, CDR2 SMNVEV (reference sequence). V shed 5 bases, J shed 8 bases, and the junction held 13 bases outside the gene matches. CDR3 length: 17 residues. CDR3 in DNA: TGTGCCAGCAGTCCCCCCCAGCTAGCGGGAGGGGGCGATGAGCAGTTCTTC. Protein sequence: CASSPPQLAGGGDEQFF.

The chain joins TRBV27 to TRBJ2-1; D may be TRBD1 (6 bases). This CDR3 spans 16 amino acids. The germline CDR1 and CDR2 sequences are MNHEY and SMNVEV (reference sequence). Deletions cut 7 bases from V and 4 bases from J, with 20 bases between. The CDR3 reads CASNSQGPVSYNEQFF. The CDR3 nucleotides read TGTGCCAGCAACTCACAGGGCCCTGTCTCTTACAATGAGCAGTTCTTC.

Worth noting for this clonotype: Just one base apart from a much larger clone, this may be a read error. DNA of the CDR3: TGTGCCAGCAGTTCCTTGGGGGGATGGACCTATGGCTACACCTTC. Protein: CASSSLGGWTYGYTF. The chain links TRBV6-2 or TRBV6-3 to TRBJ1-2, with D possibly matching TRBD1 (5 bases). The CDR3 sequence is 15 residues long. The ends were cut back, 4 bases at V and 4 bases at J, with 16 bases in the middle. CDR1 and CDR2 (germline): MNHEY, SVGEGT.

The chain carries TRBV11-2 and TRBJ2-3, with TRBD1 identical over 8 bases. Germline CDR1 and CDR2: SGHAT and FQNNGV. The CDR3 covers 14 residues. The trim removed 1 base at V and 6 bases at J, leaving 3 bases unmatched. The CDR3 region is CASSLGQGRDTQYF. The CDR3 DNA reads TGTGCCAGCAGCTTAGGACAGGGGAGGGATACGCAGTATTTT.

This clonotype was detected only a few times. This may be a read error: a much more frequent sequence differs by one nucleotide. The rearrangement joins TRBV27 to TRBJ1-1; no clear D. The CDR3 extends over 15 amino acids. Germline V CDR1 and CDR2: MNHEY, SMNVEV (reference sequence). The germline V and J ends were trimmed by 1 base and 4 bases, with 13 bases remaining between them. Written as DNA, the CDR3 is TGTGCCAGCAGTTTATATCTGGGGAAGAGCACTGAAGCTTTCTTT. Encoded protein: CASSLYLGKSTEAFF.

This clonotype was detected only a few times. This chain connects TRBV20-1 to TRBJ2-1; D remains ambiguous. Germline-derived CDR1 and CDR2 are DFQATT and SNEGSKA (reference sequence). The CDR3 loop spans 14 amino acids. Trimming removed 1 base from V and 15 bases from J, with 22 bases in between. The CDR3 sequence is CSARAPTLDLTRFF. The CDR3 coding sequence is TGCAGTGCTAGAGCACCTACTTTGGACCTCACCCGGTTCTTC.

The table lists this clonotype with a few counts. The junction departs from germline at one end; a sequencing error may be responsible. The CDR3 protein is CSARPVMNTKAFF. CDR3 nucleotides: TGCAGTGCTAGACCAGTTATGAACACTAAAGCTTTCTTT. V gene TRBV20-1 combines with J gene TRBJ1-1; no clear D. The CDR3 consists of 13 residues. Germline V CDR1 and CDR2: DFQATT, SNEGSKA (reference sequence).

As regards this clonotype: Germline is not matched at one junction end, which may reflect a read error. The chain recombines TRBV19 with TRBJ1-1; tentative D call: TRBD1 (5 bases). The V gene's germline CDR1 is LNHDA and CDR2 SQIVND (reference sequence). The CDR3 covers 13 residues. The CDR3 bases are TGTGCCAGTAGTAGACAGACGAACACTGAAGCTTCCTTT. It encodes CASSRQTNTEASF.

This chain links TRBV5-4 with TRBJ2-7; 10 bases line up with TRBD2. Germline V gene lookup returns CDR1 SGHNT and CDR2 YYREEE (reference sequence). This CDR3 is built from 15 residues. The V segment lost 0 bases and the J segment 2 bases; nucleotides outside the gene matches: 2. As DNA, the CDR3 is TGTGCCAGCAGCTTGGAGGGGACTAGCGCCTACGAGCAGTACTTC. It encodes CASSLEGTSAYEQYF.

The rearrangement joins TRBV6-2 or TRBV6-3 to TRBJ1-5; D is perhaps TRBD1 (5 bases). Trimming shortened V by 7 bases and J by 4 bases, and 11 bases separated the two germline ends. CDR1 and CDR2 from the germline V gene are MNHEY and SVGEGT. This CDR3 is built from 13 residues. The CDR3 sequence: CASMSGANQPQHF. Written as DNA, the CDR3 is TGTGCCAGCATGAGCGGGGCTAATCAGCCCCAGCATTTT.

This clonotype was recorded many times. The CDR3 DNA follows: TGTGCCAGCAGCATGGGACTAGGGGCTGCCAATGAGCAGTTCTTC. Protein product: CASSMGLGAANEQFF. The gene calls are TRBV6-1 and TRBJ2-1; TRBD2 aligns across 8 bases. Germline V lookup: CDR1 MNHNS, CDR2 SASEGT. V was pared by 6 bases and J by 6 bases, with 10 bases of the junction left unmatched. The CDR3 contains 15 residues.

The V and J genes are TRBV2 and TRBJ1-2, with D hard to call. The CDR3 is made up of 12 amino acids. Germline CDR1 is SNHLY and CDR2 is FYNNEI. Trimming stripped 11 bases from V and 2 bases from J, with 12 bases between. CDR3 DNA sequence: TGTGCCGGCACTTTCTCCAACTATGGCTACACCTTC. It is translated as CAGTFSNYGYTF.

This clonotype showed up many times. The V call is TRBV7-2, the J call TRBJ2-7; 13 bases are shared with TRBD2. The CDR3 runs to 15 residues. Germline assignment: CDR1 SGHTA and CDR2 FQGNSA. The ends lost 4 bases at V and 11 bases at J; junction bases unmatched: 11. The CDR3, as DNA: TGTGCCAGCAGCTCCAGCCCCATAACTAGCGGGAGGGAGTACTTC. As protein: CASSSSPITSGREYF.

Remarks on this clonotype: With a much larger clone just one base away, this may be a read error. The chain combines TRBV6-2 or TRBV6-3 with TRBJ1-5, with 7 bases lining up with TRBD1. The V gene's germline CDR1 is MNHEY and CDR2 SVGEGT. CDR3 length: 13 amino acids. V was clipped by 9 bases and J by 5 bases; unmatched bases: 7. The CDR3 region is CARAGDRDQPQHF. CDR3 DNA sequence: TGTGCCAGGGCCGGGGACAGAGATCAGCCCCAGCATTTT.

This clonotype was recorded once. This sequence may be a read error, since a much larger clone differs from it by one base. V gene TRBV15 combines with J gene TRBJ1-2; D call uncertain. Germline CDR1 and CDR2: LNHNV and YYDKDF (reference sequence). The length of the CDR3 is 14 residues. The CDR3 sequence is CATSRDRVYYGYIF. The CDR3 coding sequence is TGTGCCACCAGCAGAGATAGGGTCTACTATGGCTACATCTTC. The full variable domain, completed using reference TRBV15 and TRBJ1-2, is DAMVIQNPRYQVTQFGKPVTLSCSQTLNHNVMYWYQQKSSQAPKLLFHYYDKDFNNEADTPDNFQSRRPNTSFCFLDIRSPGLGDTAMYLCATSRDRVYYGYIFGSGTRLTVV.

The V gene is TRBV2, the J gene TRBJ2-4; 9 positions match TRBD1. J lost 1 base, V lost 5 bases, and 3 bases had no gene match. The CDR3 covers 15 residues. Germline V lookup: CDR1 SNHLY, CDR2 FYNNEI. The CDR3 DNA reads TGTGCCAGCAGTCCGACAGGGGGTGCCAAAAACATTCAGTACTTC. This gives the protein CASSPTGGAKNIQYF. Variable domain in full (rest from reference TRBV2 and TRBJ2-4): EPEVTQTPSHQVTQMGQEVILRCVPISNHLYFYWYRQILGQKVEFLVSFYNNEISEKSEIFDDQFSVERPDGSNFTLKIRSTKLEDSAMYFCASSPTGGAKNIQYFGAGTRLSVL.

V is TRBV28 and J is TRBJ2-1, with no clear D. Between the trimmed V and J ends, which lost 1 base and 3 bases, there was a span of 7 bases. This CDR3 is built from 14 residues. The germline CDR1 and CDR2 sequences are MDHEN and SYDVKM. The DNA for the CDR3 is TGTGCCAGCAGTTTATATACAAACTACAATGAGCAGTTCTTC. This sequence encodes CASSLYTNYNEQFF.

As concerns this clonotype: This may be a read error, as it is one base from a much larger clone. As DNA, the CDR3 is TGTGCCAGCACTCCGGGTTTTCACGCCTACGAGCAGTACTTC. It codes for CASTPGFHAYEQYF. The rearrangement links TRBV6-5 to TRBJ2-7; D gene uncertain. The CDR3 covers 14 residues. V was clipped by 7 bases and J by 2 bases, with 15 bases between them. The V gene's germline CDR1 is MNHEY and CDR2 SVGAGI.